Following are 31 T cell receptor beta chains from one sample sequenced in a study of blood T cells in healthy people across ages. Then a second PCR, running about 6 to 12 cycles, was carried out with a sample-barcoded 5' primer and a J-beta primer mix. TCRdb reprocessed the 5' RACE reads with MiXCR, giving one entry per CDR3 protein. The sample lists more than 500,000 distinct CDR3 sequences; approximately 27% were seen once. The sequenced sample consisted of blood. These receptors were collected from a woman in her 70s in good health.

About this clonotype: A read error may account for a junction end that differs from germline. The gene calls are TRBV7-3 and TRBJ2-3; D might be TRBD2 (6 bases). In germline, CDR1 is SGHTA, CDR2 FQGTGA. The CDR3 has 13 amino acids. CDR3 protein: CASSTQLADTQYF. Written as DNA, the CDR3 is TGTGCCAGCAGCACCCAACTAGCAGACACGCAGTATTTT.

The V and J genes are TRBV7-3 and TRBJ1-1, with 7 bases matching TRBD1. The ends lost 3 bases at V and 5 bases at J; junction bases unmatched: 6. Germline loops: CDR1 SGHTA, CDR2 FQGTGA. The CDR3 runs to 14 residues. CDR3 region: CASSFTGAGTEAFF. The CDR3 DNA follows: TGTGCCAGCAGCTTTACAGGGGCGGGAACTGAAGCTTTCTTT.

There are a few counts of this clonotype. The chain carries TRBV7-2 and TRBJ1-4; D gene ambiguous. Trimming stripped 2 bases from V and 7 bases from J, with 14 bases between. Germline CDR1 is SGHTA and CDR2 is FQGNSA. The length of the CDR3 is 15 residues. CDR3 nucleotide sequence: TGTGCCAGCAGCTTATCGGGAGGGCTGCGTGAAAAACTGTTTTTT. Protein: CASSLSGGLREKLFF.

The sample holds a few counts of this clonotype. This chain links TRBV5-1 with TRBJ2-5; TRBD1 or TRBD2 may be the D gene (5 bases each). The end of the DNA aligns better with TRBJ2-7, so the J call may be wrong. The CDR3 contains 15 residues. In germline, CDR1 is SGHRS, CDR2 YFSETQ. This chain's CDR3 is CASSSTGTDSYEQYF. The DNA of the CDR3 is TGCGCCAGCAGCTCGACCGGGACGGATTCCTACGAGCAGTACTTC.

This clonotype was seen only a few times. The rearrangement joins TRBV29-1 to TRBJ1-3, with D possibly matching TRBD1 (5 bases). Germline CDR1 reads SQVTM; CDR2 reads ANQGSEA. V was trimmed by 6 bases and J by 4 bases, leaving 16 bases between them. This CDR3 has 14 amino acids. The CDR3 protein is CSVLLEGMGNTIYF. The CDR3 nucleotides are TGCAGCGTCCTCTTGGAGGGGATGGGAAACACCATATATTTT.

This clonotype came up a few times. The chain links TRBV7-2 to TRBJ2-5, with TRBD2 as a possible D gene (6 bases). The better agreement between TRBJ2-7 and the DNA end casts doubt on the J call. Germline V gives CDR1 SGHTA, CDR2 FQGNSA. The CDR3 has 13 residues. DNA of the CDR3: TGTGCCAGCAGCTTATCGACGGGGGACGAGCAGTACTTC. Protein: CASSLSTGDEQYF.

This clonotype was picked up a small number of times. The chain uses TRBV2 and TRBJ1-1; no clear D gene. V shed 8 bases and J shed 1 base, with 11 bases lying between them. The CDR3 length is 13 residues. CDR1 is SNHLY, CDR2 FYNNEI, per germline. CDR3 sequence: CASLRDKNTEAFF. The CDR3 region has the DNA TGTGCCAGCCTGAGGGATAAGAACACTGAAGCTTTCTTT.

The rearrangement uses TRBV5-5 and TRBJ2-7; the match to TRBD1 covers 7 bases. This CDR3 is 13 amino acids long. Trimming removed 6 bases from V and 7 bases from J; junction bases left unmatched: 10. Germline assignment: CDR1 SGHKS and CDR2 YYEKEE (reference sequence). Here the CDR3 reads CASIAQGLGEQYF. The CDR3, as DNA: TGTGCCAGCATTGCACAGGGGTTGGGGGAGCAGTACTTC.

This clonotype has just a few counts. J is TRBJ2-5 and V is TRBV6-2 or TRBV6-3, with 12 positions matching TRBD2. Germline CDR1 and CDR2: MNHEY and SVGEGT. V trimming: 2 bases; J trimming: 3 bases; junction bases outside the gene matches: 4. This CDR3 has 16 amino acids. The CDR3 bases are TGTGCCAGCAGTTACGCTAGCGGGGGGGCTGAAGAGACCCAGTACTTC. This gives the protein CASSYASGGAEETQYF.

This chain joins TRBV27 and TRBJ2-1, with D tentatively TRBD2 (6 bases). Deletions cut 0 bases from V and 8 bases from J, with 14 bases between. The CDR3 sequence is 15 residues long. Germline-derived CDR1 and CDR2 are MNHEY and SMNVEV (reference sequence). The CDR3 DNA is TGTGCCAGCAGTTTATCGGGGAGGTTCGGCGATGAGCAGTTCTTC. Protein product: CASSLSGRFGDEQFF.

The chain couples TRBV4-2 to TRBJ2-3; 14 bases align to TRBD2. Germline V gene sequence: CDR1 LGHNA, CDR2 YNFKEQ. The CDR3 sequence is 16 residues long. V shed 3 bases and J 5 bases; nucleotides not matched to a gene: 4. CDR3 sequence: CASSHSGTSGGDTQYF. Written as DNA, the CDR3 is TGTGCCAGCAGCCACAGCGGGACTAGCGGGGGAGATACGCAGTATTTT.

The chain employs TRBV20-1 and TRBJ2-7; the D gene could be TRBD1 or TRBD2 (5 bases each). The ends were cut back, 5 bases at V and 3 bases at J, with 17 bases in the middle. The CDR3 is 14 amino acids. Germline V gene data show CDR1 as DFQATT and CDR2 as SNEGSKA (reference sequence). CDR3 DNA sequence: TGCAGTGCTTACACCGGGACCGCCGGCTACGAGCAGTACTTC. This encodes CSAYTGTAGYEQYF.

The chain employs TRBV30 and TRBJ1-6, with a weak D call TRBD1 (5 bases). The CDR3 runs 15 residues. Germline CDR1 and CDR2: GTSNPN and SVGIG (reference sequence). The V end was cut by 3 bases, the J end by 9 bases, with 18 bases between. CDR3 loop: CAWSASGGDGSPLHF. The CDR3 DNA reads as TGTGCCTGGAGCGCCTCGGGAGGGGACGGTTCACCCCTCCACTTT.

This clonotype was counted a few times. V and J are TRBV29-1 and TRBJ1-4; no reliable D call. The CDR3 sequence is 11 residues long. The germline gives CDR1 SQVTM, CDR2 ANQGSEA. Between the trimmed V and J ends, which lost 5 bases and 8 bases, there was a span of 9 bases. In DNA form, the CDR3 reads TGCAGCGTTCTATCCGCCGAAAAACTGTTTTTT. Protein sequence: CSVLSAEKLFF.

This clonotype was seen only a few times. This sequence joins TRBV7-9 and TRBJ2-5; D ambiguous. This CDR3 region has 17 residues. Trimming removed 0 bases at V and 3 bases at J, with 17 bases between. Germline V CDR1 and CDR2: SEHNR, FQNEAQ (reference sequence). CDR3 DNA sequence: TGTGCCAGCAGCTTAGCCAGGAACGCACTCCTAGAAGAGACCCAGTACTTC. This encodes CASSLARNALLEETQYF.

This clonotype was counted only a few times. The chain couples TRBV15 to TRBJ2-7; 7 bases match TRBD1. The V segment lost 2 bases and the J segment 2 bases; nucleotides outside the gene matches: 9. The CDR3 is made up of 16 amino acids. From germline, CDR1 is LNHNV and CDR2 YYDKDF (reference sequence). CDR3 DNA sequence: TGTGCCACCAGCAGACAGAGGACAGGTATACCCTACGAGCAGTACTTC. It codes for CATSRQRTGIPYEQYF.

CDR3 in amino acids: CASGQVYGYTF. CDR3 sequence (DNA): TGTGCCAGCGGGCAGGTCTATGGCTACACCTTC. V usage is TRBV6-6 and J usage is TRBJ1-2; D uncertain. Per germline, CDR1 MNHNY and CDR2 SVGAGI (reference sequence). The CDR3 is 11 residues long. Trimming shortened V by 8 bases and J by 4 bases, and 8 bases separated the two germline ends.

This clonotype was found a few times. The chain links TRBV12-3 or TRBV12-4 to TRBJ1-5; tentative D call: TRBD1 (6 bases). V was cut by 10 bases and J by 4 bases, with 14 bases left in between. The CDR3 loop spans 13 amino acids. This chain's CDR3 is CATTGQLNQPQHF. CDR3 bases: TGTGCCACCACAGGACAGTTAAATCAGCCCCAGCATTTT.

This clonotype occurred a few times. The rearrangement links TRBV7-2 to TRBJ1-2; D ambiguous. Trimming pared 1 base from V and 6 bases from J, leaving 9 bases between. This CDR3 has 13 amino acids. From germline, CDR1 is SGHTA and CDR2 FQGNSA. CDR3 sequence: CASSLVSEDGYTF. CDR3 bases: TGTGCCAGCAGCTTAGTCTCCGAAGATGGCTACACCTTC.

On this clonotype itself: Germline and junction disagree at one end, which may indicate a read error. The rearrangement links TRBV4-3 to TRBJ2-5; 7 bases fit TRBD2. The CDR3 loop spans 16 amino acids. The germline gives CDR1 LGHNA, CDR2 YSLEER. CDR3 DNA: TGCGCCAGCAGCCAAGATTTCGGACTAGTACAAGGGACCCAGTACTTC. It codes for CASSQDFGLVQGTQYF.

This clonotype has ten or more counts. The chain has TRBV30 and TRBJ1-6; 7 positions match TRBD1. With V trimmed by 2 bases and J by 6 bases, 7 bases remained unmatched. Germline lookup yields CDR1 GTSNPN and CDR2 SVGIG (reference sequence). This CDR3 region has 15 residues. Here the CDR3 reads CAWSLDRSSNSPLHF. CDR3 nucleotide sequence: TGTGCCTGGAGTTTGGACAGGTCGAGTAATTCACCCCTCCACTTT.

This rearrangement joins TRBV7-3 to TRBJ2-5; D unresolved. V was cut by 5 bases and J by 5 bases, with 12 bases left in between. The CDR3 is made up of 13 amino acids. From germline, CDR1 is SGHTA and CDR2 FQGTGA. The CDR3 loop reads CASSRSSAETQYF. DNA of the CDR3: TGTGCCAGCAGCCGGTCATCAGCGGAGACCCAGTACTTC.

This sequence joins TRBV5-5 and TRBJ2-3, with TRBD1 identical over 8 bases. Per the germline V gene, CDR1 is SGHKS and CDR2 is YYEKEE (reference sequence). CDR3 length: 16 amino acids. The V and J ends lost 2 bases and 3 bases, in that order; junction bases with no gene match: 8. CDR3 in amino acids: CASSFLQGAGTDTQYF. The CDR3 coding sequence is TGTGCCAGCAGCTTCTTGCAGGGGGCCGGTACAGATACGCAGTATTTT.

This chain links TRBV7-2 with TRBJ2-5; D is unclear. Trimming shortened V by 7 bases and J by 0 bases, and 15 bases separated the two germline ends. This CDR3 region has 15 residues. The germline gives CDR1 SGHTA, CDR2 FQGNSA. The CDR3 nucleotides read TGTGCCAGCACCTCACAGTCATTTAACCAAGAGACCCAGTACTTC. It translates to CASTSQSFNQETQYF. Based on the CDR3 plus reference TRBV7-2 and TRBJ2-5, the full variable domain is GAGVSQSPSNKVTEKGKDVELRCDPISGHTALYWYRQSLGQGLEFLIYFQGNSAPDKSGLPSDRFSAERTGGSVSTLTIQRTQQEDSAVYLCASTSQSFNQETQYFGPGTRLLVL.

This clonotype has more than one count but fewer than ten. The chain joins TRBV7-9 to TRBJ1-3; the D gene is possibly TRBD1 (5 bases). Germline assignment: CDR1 SEHNR and CDR2 FQNEAQ (reference sequence). CDR3 size: 16 residues. V was trimmed by 2 bases and J by 0 bases, leaving 11 bases between them. The CDR3 protein is CASSLLTARSGNTIYF. In nucleotides, the CDR3 is TGTGCCAGCAGCTTATTGACAGCACGCTCTGGAAACACCATATATTTT.

The rearrangement links TRBV20-1 to TRBJ1-1; no clear D. Germline loops: CDR1 DFQATT, CDR2 SNEGSKA (reference sequence). The germline V and J ends were trimmed by 4 bases and 5 bases, with 17 bases remaining between them. This CDR3 has 14 amino acids. The CDR3 region is CSAKDGSIGTEAFF. As DNA, the CDR3 is TGCAGTGCTAAAGATGGATCTATAGGGACTGAAGCTTTCTTT.

The chain uses TRBV20-1 and TRBJ2-1; D unresolved. The CDR3 length is 14 residues. V lost 3 bases to trimming and J lost 4 bases, with 13 bases between them. Germline V gene data show CDR1 as DFQATT and CDR2 as SNEGSKA (reference sequence). CDR3: CSASIWAGYNEQFF. CDR3 nucleotides: TGCAGTGCTAGTATTTGGGCAGGATACAATGAGCAGTTCTTC.

This clonotype was counted a few times. This chain's CDR3 is CASSQDPGTSALYNEQFF. The CDR3, as DNA: TGCGCCAGCAGCCAAGATCCGGGTACTAGCGCACTATACAATGAGCAGTTCTTC. This chain uses TRBV4-1 with TRBJ2-5; 7 bases match TRBD2. The J call is in doubt because the DNA end fits TRBJ2-1 better. CDR1 is MGHRA, CDR2 YSYEKL, per germline. The CDR3 consists of 18 residues.

This clonotype was found once. The V call is TRBV20-1, the J call TRBJ2-7; 7 nucleotides align to TRBD1. The CDR3 consists of 12 residues. Germline V CDR1 and CDR2: DFQATT, SNEGSKA (reference sequence). The ends lost 5 bases at V and 3 bases at J; junction bases unmatched: 4. The CDR3 DNA sequence: TGCAGTGCTGACACAGGGGACTACGAGCAGTACTTC. Its translation: CSADTGDYEQYF.

This clonotype was observed a handful of times. DNA of the CDR3: TGTGCCAGCAGTTACTCAACATCTTCAGGGGGCGTCAATGGCTACACCTTC. It translates to CASSYSTSSGGVNGYTF. The chain has TRBV6-5 and TRBJ1-2, with 8 bases matching TRBD1. CDR1 and CDR2 from the germline V gene are MNHEY and SVGAGI. The V gene end was trimmed by 0 bases and the J gene end by 6 bases; junction bases not matched to a gene: 12. The CDR3 has 17 residues.

V and J are TRBV5-1 and TRBJ2-3, with D possibly TRBD1 on 5 matching bases. CDR1 and CDR2 from the germline V gene are SGHRS and YFSETQ. CDR3 size: 15 residues. The V gene lost 0 bases and the J gene lost 3 bases, with 11 bases spanning the gap. CDR3 sequence: CASSLGPTGTDTQYF. CDR3 coding DNA: TGCGCCAGCAGCTTGGGTCCTACAGGAACAGATACGCAGTATTTT.